A single sample is the source of the 26 T cell receptor beta chains below, sequenced in a study of cytomegalovirus exposure and HLA in healthy donors. PCR primers comprised 60 Vbeta and 13 Jbeta primers. Clones were sequenced by immunoSEQ multiplex PCR, and TCRdb holds only the in-frame ones, with some missing. The table includes 130,000 or so clones, over 60% detected once. What was sequenced was PBMCs. These receptors all come from a woman in her fifties or sixties in good health and CMV-seronegative.

This clone was observed a single time. V usage is TRBV15 and J usage is TRBJ2-5, with TRBD1 matching 7 bases. The end of the DNA aligns better with TRBJ2-7, so the J call may be wrong. Germline loops: CDR1 LNHNV, CDR2 YYDKDF (reference sequence). This CDR3 has 14 residues. DNA for the CDR3: TGTGCCACCAGCAGGGGACAGCGATACTACGAGCAGTACTTC. It yields the protein CATSRGQRYYEQYF.

A word on this clone: The limits of the CDR3 on the DNA are not certain, so only TCRdb's listed CDR3 is given. The chain employs TRBV11-2 and TRBJ2-3; the D segment call TRBD2 is taken from the table without a DNA check. Germline CDR1 reads SGHAT; CDR2 reads FQNNGV. Including both end residues, the CDR3 is 16 amino acids long. CDR3 amino acids: CASRPLAGRAQIRSIF.

The chain has TRBV5-1 and TRBJ2-3; 8 bases are shared with TRBD2. This CDR3 has 15 amino acids. CDR1 is SGHRS and CDR2 is YFSETQ in the germline V gene. V trimming: 5 bases; J trimming: 6 bases; junction bases outside the gene matches: 11. CDR3 in DNA: TGCGCCAGCAGTCGGGGGGGCTCCGTCGGGGATACGCAGTATTTT. Protein sequence: CASSRGGSVGDTQYF.

The genes are TRBV27 and TRBJ1-1; D gene ambiguous. Trimming cost V 3 bases and J 5 bases, with 10 bases left between them. Germline V gene sequence: CDR1 MNHEY, CDR2 SMNVEV (reference sequence). The CDR3 runs to 13 residues. The CDR3 DNA reads as TGTGCCAGCAGTTTTGGTCGGAGAACTGAAGCTTTCTTT. Encoded protein: CASSFGRRTEAFF.

The chain is built from TRBV6-5 and TRBJ2-7; D is perhaps TRBD1 (5 bases). Trimming pared 2 bases from V and 2 bases from J, leaving 10 bases between. The length of the CDR3 is 14 residues. Germline CDR1 reads MNHEY; CDR2 reads SVGAGI. The CDR3 here is CASSYGHRPYEQYF. The DNA for the CDR3 is TGTGCCAGCAGTTACGGACACCGTCCCTACGAGCAGTACTTC.

The chain links TRBV29-1 to TRBJ2-7; 12 bases are shared with TRBD1. This CDR3 is built from 15 residues. The trim removed 5 bases at V and 7 bases at J, leaving 12 bases unmatched. Germline CDR1 SQVTM, CDR2 ANQGSEA. Here the CDR3 DNA reads TGCAGCGTTACCGCTCCGGGACAGGGGGCGCGAGAGCAGTACTTC. Translating gives CSVTAPGQGAREQYF.

Turning to this clone: Other DNA sequences in the same sample also yield this CDR3. The chain joins TRBV6-1 to TRBJ1-5; possibly TRBD1 for D (6 bases). Trimming took off 4 bases at V and 2 bases at J, with 12 bases between the two ends. The CDR3 is made up of 15 amino acids. The germline V gene has CDR1 MNHNS and CDR2 SASEGT. CDR3 residues: CASSGGGLGNQPQHF. The CDR3, as DNA: TGTGCCAGCAGTGGAGGGGGTTTGGGCAATCAGCCCCAGCATTTT.

The chain uses TRBV7-2 and TRBJ2-5; the D gene is possibly TRBD2 (5 bases). CDR1 is SGHTA and CDR2 is FQGNSA in the germline V gene. The CDR3 contains 14 residues. V lost 2 bases and J lost 3, with 10 bases in between. The CDR3 coding sequence is TGTGCCAGCAGCTTATTCCCCGGGGAAGAGACCCAGTACTTC. Translating it yields CASSLFPGEETQYF. The full variable domain, completed using reference TRBV7-2 and TRBJ2-5, is GAGVSQSPSNKVTEKGKDVELRCDPISGHTALYWYRQSLGQGLEFLIYFQGNSAPDKSGLPSDRFSAERTGGSVSTLTIQRTQQEDSAVYLCASSLFPGEETQYFGPGTRLLVL.

About this clone itself: Other DNA sequences in this sample translate to the same CDR3. This chain connects TRBV6-1 to TRBJ2-7, with 7 bases matching TRBD1. This CDR3 is built from 14 residues. J was trimmed by 4 bases and V by 4 bases; bases with no gene match: 7. The germline CDR1 and CDR2 sequences are MNHNS and SASEGT. The CDR3 nucleotides read TGTGCCAGCAGTGTTGCAGGGGGTTCTTACGAGCAGTACTTC. Residues: CASSVAGGSYEQYF.

On this clone itself: Other DNA sequences from this sample encode an identical CDR3 as well. J is TRBJ2-7 and V is TRBV30, with TRBD1 as a possible D gene (5 bases). The CDR3 is 12 amino acids. The V end was cut by 4 bases, the J end by 4 bases, with 11 bases between. Germline assignment: CDR1 GTSNPN and CDR2 SVGIG (reference sequence). CDR3 coding DNA: TGTGCCTGGACGTCAGGGCGATACGAGCAGTACTTC. This encodes CAWTSGRYEQYF.

This rearrangement joins TRBV5-1 to TRBJ2-3; 11 nucleotides line up with TRBD2. J gave up 0 bases and V 2 bases, and 5 bases lay outside the gene matches. The CDR3 has 17 residues. Germline loops: CDR1 SGHRS, CDR2 YFSETQ. The CDR3 here is CASSFRLAGGSTDTQYF. CDR3 coding DNA: TGCGCCAGCAGCTTCAGGCTAGCGGGGGGCAGCACAGATACGCAGTATTTT.

This chain connects TRBV14 to TRBJ2-5, with 10 nucleotides matching TRBD1. The J call may be wrong; the DNA end is better matched by TRBJ2-7. Germline V CDR1 and CDR2: SGHDN, FVKESK. The length of the CDR3 is 20 residues. CDR3 region: CASSPYSVGQGSKLTYEQYF. DNA for the CDR3: TGTGCCAGCAGCCCTTACTCCGTGGGACAGGGGTCCAAACTAACCTACGAGCAGTACTTC.

The chain recombines TRBV10-1 with TRBJ2-4; D is unclear. The V and J ends lost 4 bases and 0 bases respectively, with 4 bases between them. The CDR3 is made up of 13 amino acids. Germline-derived CDR1 and CDR2 are WNHNN and SYGVQD (reference sequence). CDR3 sequence: CASSAGAKNIQYF. The CDR3 region has the DNA TGCGCCAGCAGTGCCGGAGCCAAAAACATTCAGTACTTC.

V gene TRBV5-4 combines with J gene TRBJ2-4, with TRBD2 identical over 9 bases. Unmatched junction bases numbered 7, after V lost 4 bases and J lost 2 bases. CDR1 and CDR2 from the germline V gene are SGHNT and YYREEE (reference sequence). CDR3 length equals 16 residues. The CDR3 region is CASSTGTSQSKNIQYF. The CDR3 DNA reads as TGTGCCAGCAGCACCGGGACTAGCCAATCCAAAAACATTCAGTACTTC.

The genes are TRBV2 and TRBJ1-2; the D is unclear. This CDR3 region has 12 residues. Trimming stripped 7 bases from V and 5 bases from J, with 11 bases between. CDR1 SNHLY and CDR2 FYNNEI come from the germline V gene. CDR3 protein: CASNSRPYGYTF. DNA of the CDR3: TGTGCCAGCAACTCTAGGCCGTATGGCTACACCTTC.

This clone appeared a single time. The CDR3 region is CASSAQGTLVQETQYF. Written as DNA, the CDR3 is TGTGCCAGCAGCGCTCAAGGGACTTTGGTCCAAGAGACCCAGTACTTC. The chain couples TRBV9 to TRBJ2-5; maybe TRBD2 (6 bases). There are 16 residues in the CDR3. Per the germline V gene, CDR1 is SGDLS and CDR2 is YYNGEE. V was trimmed by 3 bases and J by 1 base, leaving 16 bases between them.

This clone was seen only a few times. The chain recombines TRBV2 with TRBJ1-1, with D perhaps TRBD1 (5 bases). Germline lookup yields CDR1 SNHLY and CDR2 FYNNEI. The germline V and J ends were trimmed by 7 bases and 1 base, with 10 bases remaining between them. The length of the CDR3 is 13 residues. This CDR3 reads CASIRQTNTEAFF. Here the CDR3 DNA reads TGTGCCAGCATCAGACAGACGAACACTGAAGCTTTCTTT.

V gene TRBV29-1 combines with J gene TRBJ1-4; D is perhaps TRBD1 (5 bases). Trimming left V 0 bases short and J 0 bases short, with 8 bases between. Germline assignment: CDR1 SQVTM and CDR2 ANQGSEA. The CDR3 contains 15 residues. The DNA of the CDR3 is TGCAGCGTTGAAGAAACAGGAACAACTAATGAAAAACTGTTTTTT. Translated, it gives CSVEETGTTNEKLFF.

In this sample, this clone turned up once. This chain connects TRBV6-4 to TRBJ2-3, with a possible D match to TRBD2 (6 bases). V gave up 8 bases and J gave up 6 bases, with 15 bases separating them. This CDR3 has 13 residues. Germline CDR1 reads MRHNA; CDR2 reads SNTAGT. The CDR3 is CASARGLWDTQYF. DNA for the CDR3: TGTGCCAGCGCGCGGGGCCTCTGGGATACGCAGTATTTT.

J is TRBJ1-2 and V is TRBV28; 9 positions agree with TRBD1. The V and J ends lost 3 bases and 4 bases, in that order; junction bases with no gene match: 3. Per germline, CDR1 MDHEN and CDR2 SYDVKM. This CDR3 spans 14 amino acids. The chain's CDR3 is CASSLGQGSYGYTF. The CDR3 DNA reads as TGTGCCAGCAGTTTGGGACAGGGAAGCTATGGCTACACCTTC.

The chain carries TRBV7-2 and TRBJ1-6; no reliable D call. Germline CDR1 and CDR2: SGHTA and FQGNSA. This CDR3 comprises 12 residues. Trimming cost V 3 bases and J 5 bases, with 2 bases left between them. CDR3 DNA sequence: TGTGCCAGCAGCTTCAATAATTCACCCCTCCACTTT. This sequence encodes CASSFNNSPLHF.

This clone was seen a few times. The chain links TRBV4-1 to TRBJ2-3, with 7 bases identical to TRBD2. The CDR3 loop spans 17 amino acids. Losses at the gene ends were 4 bases for V and 0 bases for J; bases not matched to a gene: 10. CDR1 is MGHRA and CDR2 is YSYEKL in the germline V gene. CDR3 bases: TGCGCCAGCAGCCCTTCCCCAGCGGGGACTAGCACAGATACGCAGTATTTT. Translation gives CASSPSPAGTSTDTQYF.

The J gene is TRBJ1-4, the V gene TRBV6-1; D perhaps matches TRBD1 (6 bases). The CDR3 has 12 amino acids. In germline, CDR1 is MNHNS, CDR2 SASEGT. V was clipped by 5 bases and J by 8 bases, with 9 bases between them. The CDR3 sequence is CASSTGTEKLFF. In nucleotides, the CDR3 is TGTGCCAGCAGTACAGGGACGGAAAAACTGTTTTTT.

The gene calls are TRBV4-1 and TRBJ1-5; D is unresolved. Germline-derived CDR1 and CDR2 are MGHRA and YSYEKL. The CDR3 covers 14 residues. V lost 2 bases and J 1 base, leaving 6 bases between the germline ends. The CDR3 sequence is CASSQLASNQPQHF. CDR3 nucleotides: TGCGCCAGCAGCCAATTAGCCAGCAATCAGCCCCAGCATTTT.

This clone has more than one count but fewer than ten. The V and J genes are TRBV7-9 and TRBJ1-4, with D possibly matching TRBD1 (6 bases). V was clipped by 7 bases and J by 6 bases, with 12 bases between them. CDR1 is SEHNR and CDR2 is FQNEAQ in the germline V gene (reference sequence). The CDR3 totals 13 residues. CDR3 nucleotide sequence: TGTGCCAGCATCGAGGGGGGGGATGAAAAACTGTTTTTT. Translation: CASIEGGDEKLFF. The whole variable domain, remainder taken from reference TRBV7-9 and TRBJ1-4, is DTGVSQNPRHKITKRGQNVTFRCDPISEHNRLYWYRQTLGQGPEFLTYFQNEAQLEKSRLLSDRFSAERPKGSFSTLEIQRTEQGDSAMYLCASIEGGDEKLFFGSGTQLSVL.

V gene TRBV5-1 combines with J gene TRBJ2-3; 12 bases line up with TRBD2. V dropped 5 bases and J dropped 0; count of bases not matched to a gene: 7. This CDR3 is built from 17 residues. Germline loops: CDR1 SGHRS, CDR2 YFSETQ. As DNA, the CDR3 is TGCGCCAGCAGTCTACTCCTAGCGGGGGGGAGCACAGATACGCAGTATTTT. Protein: CASSLLLAGGSTDTQYF.